Shown below are 15 T cell receptor beta chains from a single sample sequenced in a study of regulatory T cells in long-lasting Graves disease. Time point in this sample: newly diagnosed GD, antithyroid drugs for less than 3 months. PBMC RNA served as the TCR library source. Arm-PCR of CDR3 regions and iRepertoire HTBI primers were used to build TCR beta libraries. From the multiplex PCR reads, TCRdb called clonotypes with MiXCR, one entry per CDR3 protein. The sample contains hundreds of thousands of distinct CDR3 sequences, roughly 15% of which appear only once. This sample was also put to use in a study of T cells in Graves' hyperthyroidism and ophthalmopathy.

Here the sequenced sample was peripheral blood mononuclear cells (PBMCs), taken at new diagnosis, from a patient treated with antithyroid drugs. The receptors derive from a woman in her thirties with Graves disease.

The table lists this clonotype with a few counts. The genes are TRBV20-1 and TRBJ2-1, with 8 bases aligning to TRBD2. With V trimmed by 7 bases and J by 3 bases, 5 bases remained unmatched. This CDR3 is built from 13 residues. Germline V CDR1 and CDR2: DFQATT, SNEGSKA (reference sequence). The CDR3 DNA sequence: TGCAGTGTTGGTAGCGGGGACTACAATGAGCAGTTCTTC. Protein product: CSVGSGDYNEQFF.

This clonotype was observed a handful of times. A much larger clone lies a single base off, so this may be a read error. The chain employs TRBV6-1 and TRBJ1-5; possible D gene TRBD1, 5 bases. The CDR3 spans 15 residues. Germline values: CDR1 MNHNS, CDR2 SASEGT. The CDR3 DNA sequence: TGTGCCAGCAGTCTCCGGGACGGCACCAATCAGCCCCGGCATTTT. This codes for CASSLRDGTNQPRHF.

This clonotype was recorded many times. The J gene is TRBJ2-7, the V gene TRBV7-9, with D possibly TRBD1 on 7 matching bases. The V end lost 1 base, the J end lost 0 bases, and 10 bases lay between the germline ends. CDR3 length equals 15 residues. Germline CDR1 and CDR2: SEHNR and FQNEAQ (reference sequence). The CDR3 spells CASSLGRDSSYEQYF. The CDR3 DNA reads TGTGCCAGCAGCTTAGGGCGGGACAGCTCCTACGAGCAGTACTTC.

The chain carries TRBV5-1 and TRBJ2-4; 7 nucleotides align to TRBD2. Trimming cost V 3 bases and J 8 bases; bases outside gene matches: 5. The CDR3 length is 13 residues. The V gene's germline CDR1 is SGHRS and CDR2 YFSETQ. The CDR3 bases are TGCGCCAGCAGCTCTGGGGGGGGGGACATTCAGTACTTC. Amino acid sequence: CASSSGGGDIQYF.

The table lists this clonotype with a few counts. V and J are TRBV7-3 and TRBJ1-1, with TRBD1 matching over 10 bases. Germline values: CDR1 SGHTA, CDR2 FQGTGA. CDR3 length: 16 amino acids. V shed 6 bases, J shed 0 bases, and the junction held 7 bases outside the gene matches. DNA of the CDR3: TGTGCCAGCAGTCCAGAAGGGACAGGGGTGAACACTGAAGCTTTCTTT. Translated, it gives CASSPEGTGVNTEAFF.

This clonotype was detected many times. The rearrangement uses TRBV24-1 and TRBJ2-5; no clear D. The CDR3 covers 14 residues. CDR1 is KGHDR, CDR2 SFDVKD, per germline. Trimming cost V 1 base and J 5 bases, with 10 bases left between them. Here the CDR3 reads CATSDFGPPETQYF. The CDR3 bases are TGTGCCACCAGTGATTTTGGCCCGCCCGAGACCCAGTACTTC.

Of note for this clonotype: The DNA is omitted, as the CDR3 cannot be located on it reliably, and the CDR3 follows TCRdb's listing. J is TRBJ1-5 and V is TRBV20-1. The CDR3 has 23 residues if both end residues are counted. CDR1 and CDR2 from the germline V gene are DFQATT and SNEGSKA (reference sequence). This CDR3 is CSATPGLAGLYEQYFGPGQPQHF.

This clonotype was seen more than once but under ten times. This chain connects TRBV9 to TRBJ1-2, with D tentatively TRBD1 (5 bases). The length of the CDR3 is 13 residues. Germline CDR1 and CDR2: SGDLS and YYNGEE. V was shortened by 4 bases and J by 8 bases, with 15 bases between the two germline ends. The CDR3 nucleotides read TGTGCCAGCAGCCCGTCCGGCAGACAGGGCTACACCTTC. This translates into CASSPSGRQGYTF.

This sequence joins TRBV11-1 and TRBJ2-1; the D gene is possibly TRBD2 (6 bases). This CDR3 region has 17 residues. The germline gives CDR1 SGHAT, CDR2 FQDESV (reference sequence). Trimming removed 1 base from V and 5 bases from J, with 18 bases in between. The CDR3 nucleotides read TGTGCCAGCAGCTTAGATTGGGGCGGGGTAGGAGACAATGAGCAGTTCTTC. Protein product: CASSLDWGGVGDNEQFF. Full variable domain (remainder filled in from reference TRBV11-1 and TRBJ2-1): EAEVAQSPRYKITEKSQAVAFWCDPISGHATLYWYRQILGQGPELLVQFQDESVVDDSQLPKDRFSAERLKGVDSTLKIQPAELGDSAMYLCASSLDWGGVGDNEQFFGPGTRLTVL.

This clonotype was recorded at least ten times. The chain recombines TRBV19 with TRBJ2-7; 10 nucleotides match TRBD2. Germline CDR1 and CDR2: LNHDA and SQIVND (reference sequence). With V trimmed by 5 bases and J by 2 bases, 9 bases remained unmatched. This CDR3 spans 16 amino acids. CDR3 bases: TGTGCCAGTAGTCAAGGACTAGCGGTCGCTCCCTACGAGCAGTACTTC. It codes for CASSQGLAVAPYEQYF.

This clonotype was seen repeatedly, ten times or more. V gene TRBV12-3 or TRBV12-4 combines with J gene TRBJ1-5; the D is unclear. V lost 3 bases and J lost 6, with 12 bases in between. The CDR3 sequence is 14 residues long. This CDR3 is CASSFSGFGQPQHF. In DNA, the CDR3 is TGTGCCAGCAGTTTTTCCGGGTTTGGTCAGCCCCAGCATTTT.

V usage is TRBV6-1 and J usage is TRBJ1-3; D is unresolved. The CDR3 extends over 17 amino acids. Trimming took 3 bases from V and 3 from J, leaving 18 bases between them. The germline V gene has CDR1 MNHNS and CDR2 SASEGT. The DNA for the CDR3 is TGTGCCAGCAGTGACTTATTGGTTAACTCCCGTGGAAACACCATATATTTT. Translated: CASSDLLVNSRGNTIYF.

This clonotype was counted a few times. The rearrangement uses TRBV6-1 and TRBJ2-6; D not resolved. Germline V lookup: CDR1 MNHNS, CDR2 SASEGT. V was shortened by 8 bases and J by 0 bases, with 11 bases between the two germline ends. The CDR3 spans 15 residues. The DNA for the CDR3 is TGTGCCAGCCGGAAAACCCTCTCTGGGGCCAACGTCCTGACTTTC. Its protein product is CASRKTLSGANVLTF.

This clonotype has only a few counts. The chain couples TRBV3-1 to TRBJ2-1; unclear D gene. Germline lookup yields CDR1 LGHDT and CDR2 YNNKEL (reference sequence). The CDR3 is 15 residues long. Trimming removed 0 bases at V and 2 bases at J, with 8 bases between. This CDR3 is CASSQDGEPYNEQFF. CDR3 DNA: TGTGCCAGCAGCCAAGACGGCGAGCCCTACAATGAGCAGTTCTTC.

This clonotype has a count of ten or more. This sequence joins TRBV5-1 and TRBJ2-3; 7 positions agree with TRBD2. The CDR3 is 15 amino acids. Trimming at V came to 6 bases and at J to 1 base, leaving 8 bases not matched to a gene. Germline CDR1 SGHRS, CDR2 YFSETQ. This chain's CDR3 is CASTTSALRTDTQYF. Written as DNA, the CDR3 is TGCGCCAGCACCACTAGCGCACTACGCACAGATACGCAGTATTTT.